What follows are 13 T cell receptor beta chains derived from one specimen sequenced in a study of shared clonotypes between healthy human individuals. Sequencing was performed with immunoSEQ multiplex PCR; in TCRdb, only in-frame clones are kept and a portion is missing. Counted here are over 2 million clones, 90% to 95% occurring once; the ten biggest clones make up 0.1% to 0.15%. The sample was naive CD4+ T cells sorted from blood. Subset of the sample: CD45RA+ positively selected. The source is a man between 18 and 35 years old in good health.

The chain employs TRBV10-2 and TRBJ2-5; weak D call: TRBD1 (6 bases). The CDR3 extends over 16 amino acids. V was trimmed by 6 bases and J by 3 bases, leaving 20 bases between them. The V gene's germline CDR1 is WSHSY and CDR2 SAAADI. The CDR3 region has the DNA TGCGCCAGCAGGGACCGCTGGACAGATACTAAAGAGACCCAGTACTTC. Translating it yields CASRDRWTDTKETQYF.

The chain is built from TRBV10-3 and TRBJ2-5, with D unclear. The CDR3 has 15 residues. The germline V gene has CDR1 ENHRY and CDR2 SYGVKD. The V end was cut by 3 bases, the J end by 5 bases, with 16 bases between. CDR3 region: CAISDAAAMGETQYF. In DNA, the CDR3 is TGTGCCATCAGTGACGCGGCTGCAATGGGGGAGACCCAGTACTTC.

The rearrangement links TRBV7-2 to TRBJ2-1, with 10 bases fitting TRBD2. The germline V gene encodes CDR1 SGHTA and CDR2 FQGNSA. J was trimmed by 4 bases and V by 5 bases; bases with no gene match: 11. The CDR3 totals 17 residues. CDR3 amino acids: CASSPGGSGGAYNEQFF. CDR3 nucleotides: TGTGCCAGCAGCCCGGGAGGGAGCGGGGGGGCTTACAATGAGCAGTTCTTC.

This chain connects TRBV4-1 to TRBJ2-4; D assignment may be TRBD1 or TRBD2 (5 bases each). CDR1 is MGHRA and CDR2 is YSYEKL in the germline V gene. This CDR3 comprises 16 residues. V was cut by 0 bases and J by 0 bases, with 9 bases left in between. CDR3 in DNA: TGCGCCAGCAGCCAAGATTCGGGGACAGCCAAAAACATTCAGTACTTC. Its translation: CASSQDSGTAKNIQYF.

The chain employs TRBV7-8 and TRBJ2-3; 15 bases match TRBD2. Looked up from germline, CDR1 is SGHVS and CDR2 is FQNEAQ. The CDR3 spans 17 residues. The V segment lost 4 bases and the J segment 8 bases; nucleotides outside the gene matches: 10. The chain's CDR3 is CASSWEGLAGGRSTQYF. The DNA for the CDR3 is TGTGCCAGCAGCTGGGAGGGACTAGCGGGAGGAAGAAGTACGCAGTATTTT.

The chain couples TRBV7-2 to TRBJ2-3; D uncertain. This CDR3 contains 17 residues. From germline, CDR1 is SGHTA and CDR2 FQGNSA. The ends were cut back, 1 base at V and 2 bases at J, with 16 bases in the middle. CDR3: CASSLGFGDSNTDTQYF. CDR3 coding DNA: TGTGCCAGCAGCTTAGGTTTCGGAGACTCGAACACAGATACGCAGTATTTT.

Turning to this clone: This sample includes further DNA sequences coding for the same CDR3. The chain couples TRBV5-1 to TRBJ1-1; 9 nucleotides line up with TRBD1. This CDR3 comprises 14 residues. V shed 0 bases and J 5 bases; nucleotides not matched to a gene: 2. In germline, CDR1 is SGHRS, CDR2 YFSETQ. The CDR3 protein is CASSLEGTGTEAFF. The DNA for the CDR3 is TGCGCCAGCAGCTTGGAAGGGACAGGGACTGAAGCTTTCTTT.

V usage is TRBV27 and J usage is TRBJ1-2; 7 nucleotides agree with TRBD1. There are 14 residues in the CDR3. The junction had 7 bases not matched to a gene; V was cut back by 5 bases and J by 4 bases. Germline CDR1 MNHEY, CDR2 SMNVEV (reference sequence). The CDR3 DNA reads TGTGCCAGCAGTCCGACAGGGTGGGGCTATGGCTACACCTTC. This codes for CASSPTGWGYGYTF.

This chain connects TRBV10-2 to TRBJ1-1, with D perhaps matching TRBD1 (5 bases). Trimming took 11 bases from V and 0 from J, leaving 13 bases between them. The CDR3 loop spans 13 amino acids. From germline, CDR1 is WSHSY and CDR2 SAAADI. The CDR3 sequence is CASFQGMNTEAFF. The CDR3 DNA follows: TGCGCCTCTTTTCAGGGCATGAACACTGAAGCTTTCTTT.

The J gene is TRBJ2-7, the V gene TRBV14; no clear D gene. The V gene lost 1 base and the J gene lost 3 bases, with 10 bases spanning the gap. Looked up from germline, CDR1 is SGHDN and CDR2 is FVKESK. The CDR3 extends over 14 amino acids. The CDR3 bases are TGTGCCAGCAGCCAAGCGACTCACAGCTACGAGCAGTACTTC. This sequence encodes CASSQATHSYEQYF.

The rearrangement uses TRBV2 and TRBJ2-1, with D tentatively TRBD2 (5 bases). This CDR3 is 13 amino acids long. In germline, CDR1 is SNHLY, CDR2 FYNNEI. V shed 6 bases and J shed 9 bases, with 15 bases lying between them. The CDR3 DNA reads TGTGCCAGCAGCGCGGACCCCCGGGGTGAGCAGTTCTTC. This encodes CASSADPRGEQFF.

V usage is TRBV7-9 and J usage is TRBJ2-1; D not certain. Trimming removed 2 bases at V and 5 bases at J, with 13 bases between. Germline CDR1 reads SEHNR; CDR2 reads FQNEAQ (reference sequence). This CDR3 comprises 15 residues. The CDR3 loop reads CASSLWTGRHNEQFF. The CDR3 region has the DNA TGTGCCAGCAGCTTATGGACGGGTAGGCACAATGAGCAGTTCTTC.

The chain uses TRBV6-1 and TRBJ1-1, with a possible D match to TRBD1 (6 bases). Germline assignment: CDR1 MNHNS and CDR2 SASEGT. The V end was cut by 5 bases, the J end by 4 bases, with 11 bases between. The CDR3 covers 13 residues. The CDR3 region is CASSQGLVTEAFF. CDR3 coding DNA: TGTGCCAGCAGTCAGGGGCTGGTCACTGAAGCTTTCTTT.